The clone carrying this T cell receptor (beta chain) was recorded a few times. TCRbeta library preparation incorporated unique molecular identifiers. Using its own MiXCR run on the PCR reads, TCRdb lists one record per CDR3 protein. The table has 500,000 to 600,000 distinct CDR3 sequences, around 19% seen once. The sample is drawn from a study of T-cell reconstitution after alpha-beta-depleted transplantation in children. The sample consisted of PBMCs from the stem cell graft donor, taken from the stem cell graft. The sequence was obtained from a human donor who donated a stem cell graft to a child with acute lymphoblastic leukemia.

This CDR3 reads CASSKRQGANEQFF. Written as DNA, the CDR3 is TGTGCCAGCAGTAAACGACAGGGGGCAAATGAGCAGTTCTTC. This chain connects TRBV6-2 or TRBV6-3 to TRBJ2-1; 10 nucleotides line up with TRBD1. The CDR3 runs 14 residues. The J segment lost 7 bases and the V segment lost 5 bases, leaving 5 bases of the junction unmatched. The germline CDR1 and CDR2 sequences are MNHEY and SVGEGT.